This is a list of T cell receptor beta chains from one sample in a study of blood T cell repertoires in COVID-19. Repertoires were generated with immunoSEQ multiplex PCR, while TCRdb's copy carries only in-frame clones and drops some. This table has 55,000 to 90,000 clones, 88% appearing once. Sequenced: peripheral blood. These TCRs come from a human donor in a cohort sampled during active COVID-19. CDR3s include the opening cysteine and the closing phenylalanine or tryptophan. Size is stated for part of the rows, as once, few or many counts, or as a class when the clone is expanded.

cdr3_aa,v_call,j_call,clone_size
CASSLEGLANQPYNEQFF,TRBV5-1,TRBJ2-1,NA
CAWDGGRKDYGYTF,TRBV30,TRBJ1-2,NA
CASSSGDSYEQYF,TRBV10-1,TRBJ2-7,NA
CASSGLASYNEQFF,TRBV2,TRBJ2-1,NA
CASSLQTGGNEKLFF,TRBV27,TRBJ1-4,NA
CAMPFDGTGVDNQPQHF,TRBV10-3,TRBJ1-5,NA
CASSSGGLGYEQYF,TRBV28,TRBJ2-7,NA
CASSRGYF,TRBV27,TRBJ2-7,NA
CAISEAQGNAAFF,TRBV10-3,TRBJ1-1,NA
CASSLVLPGTGELFF,TRBV9,TRBJ2-2,NA
CASSSPPGTSGTYEQYF,TRBV5-1,TRBJ2-7,NA
CASSEPGRSGELFF,TRBV19,TRBJ2-2,NA
CASSASQGFGVQYF,TRBV7-9,TRBJ2-4,NA
CASSQDQWTVGKGEDTQYF,TRBV4-2,TRBJ2-3,few
CASSPLKGLADSSYEQYF,TRBV28,TRBJ2-7,NA
CASSLYGGRANEQFF,TRBV7-2,TRBJ2-1,NA
CASSLYRGGYTF,TRBV12-3/TRBV12-4,TRBJ1-2,once
CASSRGLSSGNTIYF,TRBV3-1/TRBV3-2,TRBJ1-3,NA
CASSVAIRQGRTDTQYF,TRBV19,TRBJ2-3,NA
CASSLGGGYNEQFF,TRBV5-4,TRBJ2-1,few
CASSRDSYEQYF,TRBV18,TRBJ2-7,NA
CASGLSPRGARSYNEQFF,TRBV12-5,TRBJ2-1,NA
CAPVRRGSADTQYF,TRBV19,TRBJ2-3,NA
CASSDELGGRRSYNEQFF,TRBV6-1,TRBJ2-1,NA
CASSPSGGNEQFF,TRBV7-9,TRBJ2-1,NA
CSVDRWNTEAFF,TRBV29-1,TRBJ1-1,once
CATILPGEQFF,TRBV6-5,TRBJ2-1,NA
CASSKGQGAYEQYF,TRBV28,TRBJ2-7,few
CASSLPGRIGGYTF,TRBV5-4,TRBJ1-2,NA
CASSYTGRTYNEQFF,TRBV27,TRBJ2-1,NA
CAWNRGTETQYF,TRBV30,TRBJ2-5,NA
CASSLVAGSHNEQFF,TRBV5-4,TRBJ2-1,NA
CATSRSLAGANEQFF,TRBV15,TRBJ2-1,NA
CASSPRGASIGGELFF,TRBV11-2,TRBJ2-2,NA
CAISEPRLDEQFF,TRBV10-3,TRBJ2-1,NA
CASSQVGRFLPDTQYF,TRBV3-1/TRBV3-2,TRBJ2-3,NA
CASSSGQSYEQYF,TRBV19,TRBJ2-7,NA
CASSPGTTYNEQFF,TRBV5-1,TRBJ2-1,NA
CASSLLPGTGGISYEQYF,TRBV5-1,TRBJ2-7,NA
CASSVASGSGTDTQYF,TRBV9,TRBJ2-3,NA
CASTETSGRSDTQYF,TRBV6-4,TRBJ2-3,once
CASSPAGEQYF,TRBV12-3/TRBV12-4,TRBJ2-7,NA
CASSQWGQGPPSGANVLTF,TRBV3-1/TRBV3-2,TRBJ2-6,NA
CASSGNEFIAAQYGYTF,TRBV6-1,TRBJ1-2,NA
CASSIDAGGRTEAFF,TRBV19,TRBJ1-1,NA
CASSQASSDTQYF,TRBV3-1/TRBV3-2,TRBJ2-3,NA
CASSLGLPSETQYF,TRBV28,TRBJ2-5,NA
CASSLGSGGSLPFF,TRBV11-2,TRBJ2-1,few
CASSLGQQPQHF,TRBV7-9,TRBJ1-5,NA
CASNPTALGGNTIYF,TRBV19,TRBJ1-3,NA
CASSRIGGGYTF,TRBV4-1,TRBJ1-2,NA
CASSQASGRTPYEQYF,TRBV5-1,TRBJ2-7,NA
CASSLLVGTEDQPQHF,TRBV28,TRBJ1-5,NA
CATLGQGGTYEQYF,TRBV28,TRBJ2-7,NA